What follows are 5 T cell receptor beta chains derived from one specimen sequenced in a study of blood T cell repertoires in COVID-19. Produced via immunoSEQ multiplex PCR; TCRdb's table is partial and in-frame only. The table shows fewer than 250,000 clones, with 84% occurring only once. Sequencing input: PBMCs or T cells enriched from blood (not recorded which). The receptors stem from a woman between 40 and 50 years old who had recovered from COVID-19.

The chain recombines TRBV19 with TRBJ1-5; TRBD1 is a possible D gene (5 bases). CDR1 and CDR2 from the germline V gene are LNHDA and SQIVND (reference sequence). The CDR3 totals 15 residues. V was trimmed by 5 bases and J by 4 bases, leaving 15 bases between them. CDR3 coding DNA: TGTGCCAGTAGTGCCGCGGGGGACTTTAATCAGCCCCAGCATTTT. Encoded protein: CASSAAGDFNQPQHF. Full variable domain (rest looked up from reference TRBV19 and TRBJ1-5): DGGITQSPKYLFRKEGQNVTLSCEQNLNHDAMYWYRQDPGQGLRLIYYSQIVNDFQKGDIAEGYSVSREKKESFPLTVTSAQKNPTAFYLCASSAAGDFNQPQHFGDGTRLSIL.

In DNA form, the CDR3 reads TGTGCCAGCAGCGGGGACAGGGGTGATGAGACCCAGTACTTC. This translates into CASSGDRGDETQYF. This sequence joins TRBV7-3 and TRBJ2-5; 10 nucleotides match TRBD1. The junction had 5 bases not matched to a gene; V was cut back by 5 bases and J by 5 bases. CDR1 is SGHTA, CDR2 FQGTGA, per germline. The CDR3 has 14 residues.

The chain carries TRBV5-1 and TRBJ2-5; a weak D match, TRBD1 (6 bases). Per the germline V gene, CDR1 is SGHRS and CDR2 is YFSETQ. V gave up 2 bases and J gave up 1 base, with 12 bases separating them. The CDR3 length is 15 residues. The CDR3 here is CASSFSGASQETQYF. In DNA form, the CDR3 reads TGCGCCAGCAGCTTCTCAGGGGCCTCCCAAGAGACCCAGTACTTC.

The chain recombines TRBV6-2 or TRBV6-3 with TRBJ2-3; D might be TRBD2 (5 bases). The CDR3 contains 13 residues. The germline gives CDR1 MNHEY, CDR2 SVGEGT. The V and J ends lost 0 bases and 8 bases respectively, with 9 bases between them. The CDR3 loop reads CASSYSVEVTQYF. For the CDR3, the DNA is TGTGCCAGCAGTTACTCTGTGGAGGTTACGCAGTATTTT.

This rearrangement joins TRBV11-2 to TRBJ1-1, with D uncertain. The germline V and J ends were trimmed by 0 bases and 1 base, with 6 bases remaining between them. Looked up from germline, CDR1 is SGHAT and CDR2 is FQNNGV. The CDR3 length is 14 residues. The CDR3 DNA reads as TGTGCCAGCAGCTTAGAGCGGTGGAACACTGAAGCTTTCTTT. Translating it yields CASSLERWNTEAFF.